The 30 T cell receptor beta chains presented below share a single source sample, sequenced in a study of shared clonotypes between healthy human individuals. Naive CD8 populations comprised CD45RO-negative cells positively selected for CCR7, excluding terminally differentiated effector memory CD45RA+ cells. Here immunoSEQ multiplex PCR was the method, and the copy in TCRdb shows in-frame clones only, minus some. The data hold hundreds of thousands of clones, with around 96% observed a single time. The sample consisted of naive CD8+ T cells sorted from blood. Receptors were obtained from a woman in her 30s in good health.

V and J are TRBV18 and TRBJ1-5; unclear D gene. The length of the CDR3 is 14 residues. Germline V gene data show CDR1 as KGHSH and CDR2 as LQKENI. Trimming stripped 2 bases from V and 0 bases from J, with 5 bases between. The CDR3 sequence is CASSPGSSNQPQHF. CDR3 DNA sequence: TGTGCCAGCTCACCAGGCAGTAGCAATCAGCCCCAGCATTTT.

This sequence joins TRBV29-1 and TRBJ1-1, with D hard to call. Deletions cut 3 bases from V and 1 base from J, with 12 bases between. The CDR3 has 14 amino acids. The germline V gene has CDR1 SQVTM and CDR2 ANQGSEA. DNA of the CDR3: TGCAGCGTTGATTTGGGCCCCCCGAACACTGAAGCTTTCTTT. Translation: CSVDLGPPNTEAFF.

V gene TRBV4-2 combines with J gene TRBJ2-3; D may match TRBD1 or TRBD2 (6 bases each). V dropped 4 bases and J dropped 1 base, with 9 bases sitting between them. This CDR3 comprises 14 residues. The V gene's germline CDR1 is LGHNA and CDR2 YNFKEQ. CDR3: CASSLEGGTDTQYF. CDR3 nucleotides: TGTGCCAGCAGCCTGGAGGGGGGCACAGATACGCAGTATTTT.

CDR3 nucleotide sequence: TGCGCCAGCAGCCAAGACCAGAGTGAAGCTTTCTTT. Protein sequence: CASSQDQSEAFF. The chain employs TRBV4-1 and TRBJ1-1; D gene uncertain. Between the trimmed V and J ends, which lost 0 bases and 7 bases, there was a span of 6 bases. This CDR3 spans 12 amino acids. Germline assignment: CDR1 MGHRA and CDR2 YSYEKL.

The chain combines TRBV29-1 with TRBJ1-1; D possibly corresponds to TRBD1 (6 bases). The ends were cut back, 0 bases at V and 4 bases at J, with 9 bases in the middle. The CDR3 is 13 amino acids. The germline V gene has CDR1 SQVTM and CDR2 ANQGSEA. This chain's CDR3 is CSVEEGHGTEAFF. In DNA, the CDR3 is TGCAGCGTTGAAGAGGGACATGGCACTGAAGCTTTCTTT.

The gene calls are TRBV28 and TRBJ2-7; a possible D gene is TRBD2 (6 bases). V was trimmed by 3 bases and J by 6 bases, leaving 18 bases between them. Germline CDR1 MDHEN, CDR2 SYDVKM. This CDR3 region has 15 residues. The chain's CDR3 is CASSLLRETSREQYF. DNA of the CDR3: TGTGCCAGCAGTTTGTTGAGGGAAACTAGCCGCGAGCAGTACTTC.

The V call is TRBV27, the J call TRBJ2-1; perhaps TRBD2 as D (6 bases). Germline V gene lookup returns CDR1 MNHEY and CDR2 SMNVEV (reference sequence). The CDR3 consists of 15 residues. V was cut by 3 bases and J by 3 bases, with 12 bases left in between. The CDR3 region is CASSLGGQVYNEQFF. Written as DNA, the CDR3 is TGTGCCAGCAGTTTGGGGGGTCAGGTCTACAATGAGCAGTTCTTC.

The V gene is TRBV13, the J gene TRBJ1-2; 8 nucleotides agree with TRBD1. Germline CDR1 and CDR2: PRHDT and FYEKMQ (reference sequence). V dropped 2 bases and J dropped 7; count of bases not matched to a gene: 9. CDR3 length: 15 residues. The CDR3 loop is CASSLRAGGGFGYTF. The CDR3 DNA sequence: TGTGCCAGCAGCTTAAGGGCAGGGGGCGGGTTTGGCTACACCTTC.

The chain joins TRBV6-5 to TRBJ1-1; 8 nucleotides match TRBD1. The CDR3 runs to 16 residues. The V gene end was trimmed by 0 bases and the J gene end by 8 bases; junction bases not matched to a gene: 11. Germline lookup yields CDR1 MNHEY and CDR2 SVGAGI. In DNA form, the CDR3 reads TGTGCCAGCAGTTACTCGAGAGACAGGGGAGTTGACGAAGCTTTCTTT. Protein product: CASSYSRDRGVDEAFF.

The V gene is TRBV9, the J gene TRBJ1-2; D ambiguous. The CDR3 is 14 amino acids. The V and J ends lost 3 bases and 0 bases respectively, with 9 bases between them. The germline V gene encodes CDR1 SGDLS and CDR2 YYNGEE. As DNA, the CDR3 is TGTGCCAGCAGCGCCGGGTTTACTAACTATGGCTACACCTTC. This encodes CASSAGFTNYGYTF.

The chain combines TRBV29-1 with TRBJ2-1; no firm D call. Trimming cost V 4 bases and J 0 bases, with 7 bases left between them. The germline V gene encodes CDR1 SQVTM and CDR2 ANQGSEA. The CDR3 sequence is 13 residues long. The CDR3 sequence: CSVARSSYNEQFF. As DNA, the CDR3 is TGCAGCGTTGCAAGGAGCTCCTACAATGAGCAGTTCTTC.

This chain uses TRBV13 with TRBJ1-5; tentatively, D is TRBD1 (6 bases). Germline CDR1 PRHDT, CDR2 FYEKMQ (reference sequence). Deletions cut 0 bases from V and 9 bases from J, with 12 bases between. The CDR3 covers 14 residues. The CDR3 bases are TGTGCCAGCAGCTTAGGGACAGGAACCATGCCCCAGCATTTT. This sequence encodes CASSLGTGTMPQHF.

In this sample, this clone turned up once. The genes are TRBV27 and TRBJ2-5; no firm D call. The V gene's germline CDR1 is MNHEY and CDR2 SMNVEV (reference sequence). The CDR3 consists of 14 residues. V was cut by 2 bases and J by 2 bases, with 9 bases left in between. The CDR3: CASSLTQNQETQYF. The CDR3 region has the DNA TGTGCCAGCAGTTTAACGCAGAATCAAGAGACCCAGTACTTC.

The chain couples TRBV28 to TRBJ2-7; perhaps TRBD2 as D (5 bases). CDR1 is MDHEN, CDR2 SYDVKM, per germline. This CDR3 has 13 residues. Trimming pared 6 bases from V and 1 base from J, leaving 10 bases between. The CDR3 DNA sequence: TGTGCCAGCAGACCGACTAAATCCTACGAGCAGTACTTC. Protein product: CASRPTKSYEQYF.

This rearrangement joins TRBV18 to TRBJ1-1; D call uncertain. Deletions cut 2 bases from V and 7 bases from J, with 11 bases between. CDR1 and CDR2 (germline): KGHSH, LQKENI. The CDR3 is 13 residues long. CDR3 protein: CASSPENSYEAFF. CDR3 DNA: TGTGCCAGCTCACCAGAAAACAGTTATGAAGCTTTCTTT.

The chain carries TRBV7-6 and TRBJ2-7; maybe TRBD2 (6 bases). Germline V lookup: CDR1 SGHVS, CDR2 FNYEAQ. V dropped 1 base and J dropped 0 bases, with 13 bases sitting between them. The CDR3 is 16 residues long. The CDR3 DNA follows: TGTGCCAGCAGCTTAGGGGGGACTCCAGGCTCCTACGAGCAGTACTTC. As protein: CASSLGGTPGSYEQYF.

This sequence joins TRBV28 and TRBJ2-1; D is possibly TRBD2 (5 bases). V lost 3 bases, J lost 5 bases, and 5 bases lay in between. Germline V CDR1 and CDR2: MDHEN, SYDVKM. The CDR3 contains 12 residues. In DNA, the CDR3 is TGTGCCAGCAGTTTTAGCGACAATGAGCAGTTCTTC. Amino acids: CASSFSDNEQFF.

A remark on this clone: The sample has other DNA sequences that encode this CDR3 too. The V call is TRBV27, the J call TRBJ2-7; 8 nucleotides match TRBD1. V was clipped by 8 bases and J by 3 bases; unmatched bases: 6. Germline V gene sequence: CDR1 MNHEY, CDR2 SMNVEV (reference sequence). The CDR3 spans 13 residues. The CDR3 sequence: CASRPGTGYEQYF. CDR3 nucleotide sequence: TGTGCCAGCCGCCCTGGGACAGGCTACGAGCAGTACTTC.

The V and J genes are TRBV9 and TRBJ1-1, with 7 nucleotides matching TRBD1. CDR1 and CDR2 from the germline V gene are SGDLS and YYNGEE. The CDR3 spans 14 residues. V lost 0 bases, J lost 7 bases, and 6 bases stayed unmatched. The CDR3 bases are TGTGCCAGCAGCGTAGCACAGGGGTTCGGTGAAGCTTTCTTT. Protein product: CASSVAQGFGEAFF.

A few counts support this clone. The chain carries TRBV6-1 and TRBJ1-2; no clear D. This CDR3 spans 13 amino acids. CDR1 is MNHNS, CDR2 SASEGT, per germline. V was shortened by 3 bases and J by 3 bases, with 8 bases between the two germline ends. CDR3 in amino acids: CASSDSLYYGYTF. CDR3 bases: TGTGCCAGCAGTGACAGCCTCTACTATGGCTACACCTTC.

The rearrangement uses TRBV4-1 and TRBJ2-7; D uncertain. V lost 6 bases and J lost 5, with 20 bases in between. In germline, CDR1 is MGHRA, CDR2 YSYEKL. This CDR3 is built from 15 residues. DNA of the CDR3: TGCGCCAGCAGACTAAGGGTTGGGATTTCGAACGAGCAGTACTTC. It codes for CASRLRVGISNEQYF.

The chain is built from TRBV21-1 and TRBJ1-5. TRBV21-1 is tagged as a pseudogene. The CDR3 extends over 11 amino acids. As DNA, the CDR3 is TGTGCCAGCATGATAGATCAGCCCCAGCATTTT. Protein sequence: CASMIDQPQHF.

This chain joins TRBV13 and TRBJ1-2; TRBD1 matches at 7 bases. Looked up from germline, CDR1 is PRHDT and CDR2 is FYEKMQ (reference sequence). With V trimmed by 6 bases and J by 2 bases, 9 bases remained unmatched. The CDR3 loop spans 15 amino acids. CDR3 in DNA: TGTGCCAGCAGTATTCCAGGGGGGCGAAACTATGGCTACACCTTC. Protein product: CASSIPGGRNYGYTF.

The chain is built from TRBV6-5 and TRBJ2-7; D remains unclear. V was clipped by 2 bases and J by 2 bases, with 10 bases between them. The CDR3 is 14 amino acids. The germline gives CDR1 MNHEY, CDR2 SVGAGI. CDR3 in amino acids: CASSYPRFTYEQYF. DNA of the CDR3: TGTGCCAGCAGTTACCCTAGGTTTACCTACGAGCAGTACTTC.

The chain employs TRBV7-8 and TRBJ1-2; D may be TRBD1 (6 bases). Germline lookup yields CDR1 SGHVS and CDR2 FQNEAQ. The CDR3 runs to 15 residues. Trimming shortened V by 2 bases and J by 8 bases, and 18 bases separated the two germline ends. The CDR3 DNA reads TGTGCCAGCAGCTTATCATACAGGGATTCGGCGGGCTACACCTTC. Translation gives CASSLSYRDSAGYTF. The variable domain in full, completed from reference TRBV7-8 and TRBJ1-2, reads GAGVSQSPRYKVAKRGQDVALRCDPISGHVSLFWYQQALGQGPEFLTYFQNEAQLDKSGLPSDRFFAERPEGSVSTLKIQRTQQEDSAVYLCASSLSYRDSAGYTFGSGTRLTVV.

The J gene is TRBJ1-3, the V gene TRBV10-3; D ambiguous. Trimming stripped 2 bases from V and 4 bases from J, with 12 bases between. Germline CDR1 ENHRY, CDR2 SYGVKD. The CDR3 runs 15 residues. CDR3 DNA: TGTGCCATCAGTGAGAGTAAACTAGGAGGAAACACCATATATTTT. It encodes CAISESKLGGNTIYF.

This clone came up once. The sample has other DNA sequences that encode this CDR3 too. The chain has TRBV7-9 and TRBJ2-7, with TRBD1 identical over 8 bases. V lost 0 bases to trimming and J lost 2 bases; unmatched junction nucleotides: 0. CDR3 length: 14 amino acids. CDR1 SEHNR and CDR2 FQNEAQ come from the germline V gene (reference sequence). In DNA, the CDR3 is TGTGCCAGCAGCTTAGCGGACAGGGCCTACGAGCAGTACTTC. It translates to CASSLADRAYEQYF. Variable domain in full (rest from reference TRBV7-9 and TRBJ2-7): DTGVSQNPRHKITKRGQNVTFRCDPISEHNRLYWYRQTLGQGPEFLTYFQNEAQLEKSRLLSDRFSAERPKGSFSTLEIQRTEQGDSAMYLCASSLADRAYEQYFGPGTRLTVT.

This clone appeared a single time. The V and J genes are TRBV7-9 and TRBJ1-4; weak D call: TRBD1 (5 bases). The CDR3 has 16 residues. Germline-derived CDR1 and CDR2 are SEHNR and FQNEAQ (reference sequence). The V and J ends lost 3 bases and 2 bases respectively, with 13 bases between them. This CDR3 reads CASSFGGVATNEKLFF. The CDR3 DNA reads as TGTGCCAGCAGCTTCGGAGGGGTCGCCACTAATGAAAAACTGTTTTTT.

This clone appeared a few times. The V gene is TRBV6-1, the J gene TRBJ2-7; a weak D match, TRBD1 (6 bases). Germline V gives CDR1 MNHNS, CDR2 SASEGT. The CDR3 is made up of 14 amino acids. With 6 bases removed from V and 0 bases from J, the gap between germline ends came to 12 bases. The CDR3 DNA is TGTGCCAGCAGCCTAACGGACAGCTCCTACGAGCAGTACTTC. It is translated as CASSLTDSSYEQYF.

The CDR3 DNA reads as TGCGCCAGCAGCCGCCGGGGAATCGAGCAGTTCTTC. Its translation: CASSRRGIEQFF. The V call is TRBV5-1, the J call TRBJ2-1; perhaps TRBD2 as D (5 bases). With 4 bases removed from V and 10 bases from J, the gap between germline ends came to 12 bases. Germline V gene lookup returns CDR1 SGHRS and CDR2 YFSETQ. CDR3 length: 12 residues. The variable domain in full, completed from reference TRBV5-1 and TRBJ2-1, reads KAGVTQTPRYLIKTRGQQVTLSCSPISGHRSVSWYQQTPGQGLQFLFEYFSETQRNKGNFPGRFSGRQFSNSRSEMNVSTLELGDSALYLCASSRRGIEQFFGPGTRLTVL.